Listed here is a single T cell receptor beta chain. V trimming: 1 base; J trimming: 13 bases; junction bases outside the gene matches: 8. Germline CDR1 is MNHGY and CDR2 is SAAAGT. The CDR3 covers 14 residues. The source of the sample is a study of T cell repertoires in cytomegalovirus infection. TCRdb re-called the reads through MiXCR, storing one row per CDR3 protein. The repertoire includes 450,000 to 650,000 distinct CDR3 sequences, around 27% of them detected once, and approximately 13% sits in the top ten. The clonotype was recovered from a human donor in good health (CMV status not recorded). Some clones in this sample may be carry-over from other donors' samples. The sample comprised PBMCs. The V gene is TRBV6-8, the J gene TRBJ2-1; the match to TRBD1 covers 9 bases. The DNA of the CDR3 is TGTGCCAGCAGTTACTTTCGGACAGGGGAGGAACAGTTCTTC. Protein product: CASSYFRTGEEQFF.